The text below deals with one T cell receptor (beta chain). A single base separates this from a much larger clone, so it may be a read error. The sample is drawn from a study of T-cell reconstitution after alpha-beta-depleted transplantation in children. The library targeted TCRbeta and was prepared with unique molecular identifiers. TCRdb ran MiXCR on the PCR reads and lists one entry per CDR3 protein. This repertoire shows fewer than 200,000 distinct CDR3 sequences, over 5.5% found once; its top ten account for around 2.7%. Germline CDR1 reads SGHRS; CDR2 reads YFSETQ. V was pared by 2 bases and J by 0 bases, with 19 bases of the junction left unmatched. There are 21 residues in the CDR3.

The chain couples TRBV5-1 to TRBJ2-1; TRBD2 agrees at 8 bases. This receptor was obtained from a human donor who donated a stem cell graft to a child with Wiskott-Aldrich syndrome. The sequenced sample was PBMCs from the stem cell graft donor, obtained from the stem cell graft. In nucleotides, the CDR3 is TGCGCCAGCAGCTTCCAAAGCCCCCTAGCGGGCCTTGTACCCTCCTACAATGAGCAGTTCTTC. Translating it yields CASSFQSPLAGLVPSYNEQFF.